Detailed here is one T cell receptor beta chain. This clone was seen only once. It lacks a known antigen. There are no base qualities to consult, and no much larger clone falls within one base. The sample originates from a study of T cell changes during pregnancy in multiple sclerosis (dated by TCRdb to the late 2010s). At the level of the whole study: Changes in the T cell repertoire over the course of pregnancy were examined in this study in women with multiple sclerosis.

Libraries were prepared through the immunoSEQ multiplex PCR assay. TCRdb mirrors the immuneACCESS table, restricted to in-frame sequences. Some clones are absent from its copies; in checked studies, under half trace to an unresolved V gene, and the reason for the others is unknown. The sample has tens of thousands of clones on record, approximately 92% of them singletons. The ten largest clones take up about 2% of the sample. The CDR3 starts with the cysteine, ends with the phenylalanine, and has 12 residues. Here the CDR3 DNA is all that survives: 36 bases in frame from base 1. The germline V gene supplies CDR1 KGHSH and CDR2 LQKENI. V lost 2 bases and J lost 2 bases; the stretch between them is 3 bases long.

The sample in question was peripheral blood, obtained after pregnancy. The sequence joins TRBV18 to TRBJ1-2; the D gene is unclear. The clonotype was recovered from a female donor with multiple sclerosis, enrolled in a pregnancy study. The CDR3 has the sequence CASSPVNYGYTF. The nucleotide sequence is TGTGCCAGCTCACCAGTAAACTATGGCTACACCTTC. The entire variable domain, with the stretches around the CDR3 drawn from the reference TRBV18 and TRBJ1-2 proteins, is NAGVMQNPRHLVRRRGQEARLRCSPMKGHSHVYWYRQLPEEGLKFMVYLQKENIIDESGMPKERFSAEFPKEGPSILRIQQVVRGDSAAYFCASSPVNYGYTFGSGTRLTVV.